These 15 T cell receptor beta chains share one sample of origin, sequenced in a study of T cells in Graves' hyperthyroidism and ophthalmopathy. Authors of the study amplified TCR beta CDR3 regions from RNA transcripts. With the HTBI primer set, the TCR CDR3 went through a first round of RT-PCR. TCRdb used MiXCR to reprocess the multiplex PCR reads, holding one entry per CDR3 protein. The table lists about half a million distinct CDR3 sequences, roughly 22% of them singletons. Sequencing used blood. The receptors were gathered from a woman between 65 and 79 years old with Graves' ophthalmopathy.

The rearrangement links TRBV12-3 or TRBV12-4 to TRBJ2-7, with TRBD2 matching over 10 bases. The CDR3 totals 13 residues. The V and J ends lost 3 bases and 6 bases, in that order; junction bases with no gene match: 2. The CDR3 DNA sequence: TGTGCCAGCAGTTTGGTAGCGGGGGGCGAGCAGTACTTC. Translated: CASSLVAGGEQYF.

In this sample, this clonotype turned up a few times. V gene TRBV28 combines with J gene TRBJ1-6; 7 bases align to TRBD1. CDR3 length: 18 residues. CDR1 is MDHEN and CDR2 is SYDVKM in the germline V gene. Trimming took 6 bases from V and 6 from J; bases not matched to a gene: 17. The CDR3 here is CASSVAGGLAASNSPLHF. DNA for the CDR3: TGTGCCAGCAGCGTCGCAGGGGGTTTGGCGGCGAGTAATTCACCCCTCCACTTT.

The rearrangement uses TRBV20-1 and TRBJ2-1; perhaps TRBD2 as D (6 bases). Trimming left V 5 bases short and J 12 bases short, with 17 bases between. Germline loops: CDR1 DFQATT, CDR2 SNEGSKA (reference sequence). CDR3 length: 12 amino acids. CDR3 amino acids: CSAEENGAGQFF. Here the CDR3 DNA reads TGCAGTGCTGAGGAAAACGGAGCGGGGCAGTTCTTC.

A single count supports this clonotype. The chain couples TRBV11-3 to TRBJ2-1, with TRBD2 matching 7 bases. Germline-derived CDR1 and CDR2 are SGHNT and YENEEA. The CDR3 length is 14 residues. J was trimmed by 6 bases and V by 5 bases; bases with no gene match: 7. In nucleotides, the CDR3 is TGTGCCAGCAGCGCGCGGACTAGTAGCAATGAGCAGTTCTTC. Translating gives CASSARTSSNEQFF.

The sample holds many counts of this clonotype. The chain uses TRBV6-1 and TRBJ1-5; 9 bases agree with TRBD1. The CDR3 is 15 residues long. V shed 4 bases and J 2 bases; nucleotides not matched to a gene: 3. Germline loops: CDR1 MNHNS, CDR2 SASEGT. As DNA, the CDR3 is TGTGCCAGCAGTGCGCGGACAGGGGGCAATCAGCCCCAGCATTTT. This translates into CASSARTGGNQPQHF.

In this sample, this clonotype turned up many times. This chain joins TRBV12-3 or TRBV12-4 and TRBJ1-1; 7 nucleotides line up with TRBD1. J gave up 1 base and V 6 bases, and 5 bases lay outside the gene matches. The CDR3 is made up of 14 amino acids. DNA of the CDR3: TGTGCCAGCAGCGAGACAGGGAAGAACACTGAAGCTTTCTTT. It translates to CASSETGKNTEAFF.

This clonotype appeared many times. This chain links TRBV3-1 with TRBJ2-1, with D unclear. Germline loops: CDR1 LGHDT, CDR2 YNNKEL (reference sequence). The CDR3 sequence is 12 residues long. The V and J ends lost 4 bases and 6 bases respectively, with 7 bases between them. The chain's CDR3 is CASSPLGNEQFF. Here the CDR3 DNA reads TGTGCCAGCAGCCCCCTAGGCAATGAGCAGTTCTTC.

This clonotype has a handful of counts. The genes are TRBV20-1 and TRBJ2-3; 11 nucleotides align to TRBD1. The CDR3 runs 15 residues. Germline V CDR1 and CDR2: DFQATT, SNEGSKA (reference sequence). The CDR3: CSATGTGGLADTQYF. The CDR3 nucleotides are TGCAGCGCAACCGGGACAGGGGGATTGGCAGATACGCAGTATTTT.

The V gene is TRBV2, the J gene TRBJ1-3; D is undetermined. V lost 5 bases and J 2 bases, leaving 16 bases between the germline ends. This CDR3 comprises 16 residues. Germline assignment: CDR1 SNHLY and CDR2 FYNNEI. The CDR3 sequence is CASSNMTGYTGNTIYF. The CDR3 nucleotides read TGTGCCAGCAGTAATATGACGGGGTACACTGGAAACACCATATATTTT.

Many counts were recorded for this clonotype. The gene calls are TRBV6-6 and TRBJ2-1; D gene uncertain. In germline, CDR1 is MNHNY, CDR2 SVGAGI (reference sequence). V lost 1 base to trimming and J lost 4 bases, with 8 bases between them. This CDR3 has 14 amino acids. As DNA, the CDR3 is TGTGCCAGCAGTTACTTCGACAATTACAATGAGCAGTTCTTC. This gives the protein CASSYFDNYNEQFF.

The genes are TRBV9 and TRBJ2-6, with 9 bases identical to TRBD2. The junction had 10 bases not matched to a gene; V was cut back by 3 bases and J by 0 bases. Germline V gene data show CDR1 as SGDLS and CDR2 as YYNGEE. This CDR3 contains 19 residues. The CDR3 DNA follows: TGTGCCAGCAGCGAAGGCCTAGCGGGGATACTCTCTGGGGCCAACGTCCTGACTTTC. It yields the protein CASSEGLAGILSGANVLTF.

The chain carries TRBV10-3 and TRBJ1-2; 7 bases agree with TRBD1. The J segment lost 2 bases and the V segment lost 3 bases, leaving 6 bases of the junction unmatched. The CDR3 is made up of 15 amino acids. CDR1 ENHRY and CDR2 SYGVKD come from the germline V gene. The CDR3 bases are TGTGCCATCAGTGAAGAGAGGGGACAGAACTATGGCTACACCTTC. Its protein product is CAISEERGQNYGYTF.

This clonotype was seen at least ten times. V usage is TRBV2 and J usage is TRBJ2-5, with D unclear. Per the germline V gene, CDR1 is SNHLY and CDR2 is FYNNEI. There are 13 residues in the CDR3. Trimming shortened V by 7 bases and J by 5 bases, and 14 bases separated the two germline ends. CDR3 amino acids: CASKSSPPETQYF. The CDR3 DNA is TGTGCCAGCAAGTCTTCTCCCCCGGAGACCCAGTACTTC.

This chain links TRBV10-3 with TRBJ2-5; D ambiguous. The V gene's germline CDR1 is ENHRY and CDR2 SYGVKD. The CDR3 length is 12 residues. Trimming took off 0 bases at V and 9 bases at J, with 8 bases between the two ends. In DNA form, the CDR3 reads TGTGCCATCAGTGAGTCCCGTGAGGCCCAGTACTTC. Translated: CAISESREAQYF.

The chain has TRBV7-3 and TRBJ2-7, with 8 bases fitting TRBD1. From germline, CDR1 is SGHTA and CDR2 FQGTGA. CDR3 length equals 14 residues. V shed 6 bases, J shed 3 bases, and the junction held 7 bases outside the gene matches. The CDR3 loop is CASRSGQGGYEQYF. The CDR3 bases are TGTGCCAGCAGGTCCGGACAGGGTGGCTACGAGCAGTACTTC.